This is a list of T cell receptor beta chains from one sample in a study of CD8+ T cells in alopecia areata. Method: immunoSEQ multiplex PCR; TCRdb's copy keeps in-frame clones and lacks some. Among approximately 150,000 clones, 86% were seen once, and the ten largest hold less than 15%. This sample comprised CD8+ T cells sorted from blood, obtained at week 4, from a patient treated with tofacitinib. These receptors came from a human donor with alopecia areata. Both conserved end residues are part of each CDR3. D genes are given only for firm matches.

D gene,J gene,V gene,CDR3 protein,CDR3 DNA
NA,TRBJ1-2,TRBV14,CASSLGPVTGYTF,TGTGCCAGCAGCCTAGGCCCCGTCACGGGCTACACCTTC
NA,TRBJ2-7,TRBV25-1,CASRAASYEQYF,TGTGCCAGCAGGGCCGCCAGCTACGAGCAGTACTTC
TRBD2,TRBJ2-2,TRBV4-1,CASSRLAGGTGELFF,TGCGCCAGCAGCCGGCTAGCGGGAGGTACCGGGGAGCTGTTTTTT
TRBD1,TRBJ2-7,TRBV7-9,CASSSRQGNYEQYF,TGTGCCAGCAGCTCCCGACAGGGGAATTACGAGCAGTACTTC
NA,TRBJ1-1,TRBV27,CASRSGDTEAFF,TGTGCCAGCCGATCGGGAGACACTGAAGCTTTCTTT
NA,TRBJ1-1,TRBV12-5,CASGGPENTEAFF,TGTGCTAGTGGTGGACCAGAGAACACTGAAGCTTTCTTT
NA,TRBJ2-3,TRBV11-2,CASTYRRRTTDTQYF,TGTGCCAGCACATACCGGAGGAGGACCACAGATACGCAGTATTTT
NA,TRBJ1-5,TRBV27,CASSLGAGANEHF,TGTGCCAGCAGTTTAGGGGCGGGTGCCAACGAGCATTTT
TRBD2,TRBJ2-5,TRBV12-5,CASGLKLAGPQETQYF,TGTGCTAGTGGTTTGAAACTAGCGGGTCCCCAAGAGACCCAGTACTTC
NA,TRBJ2-7,TRBV29-1,CSVESGQPHEQYF,TGCAGCGTTGAATCTGGACAGCCACACGAGCAGTACTTC
TRBD1,TRBJ2-1,TRBV5-1,CASDVGTGYNEQFF,TGCGCCAGCGATGTGGGGACAGGTTACAATGAGCAGTTCTTC
NA,TRBJ1-5,TRBV27,CASSPAGNQPQHF,TGTGCCAGCAGTCCCGCCGGCAATCAGCCCCAGCATTTT
TRBD1,TRBJ1-2,TRBV11-2,CASSLGATGLDYGYTF,TGTGCCAGCAGCTTAGGGGCGACAGGGCTCGACTATGGCTACACCTTC
NA,TRBJ2-6,TRBV7-9,CASSLFGPPAPGANVLTF,TGTGCCAGCAGCTTATTTGGCCCCCCGGCGCCTGGGGCCAACGTCCTGACTTTC
NA,TRBJ2-7,TRBV7-2,CASSLEPGPTYEQYF,TGTGCCAGCAGCTTAGAGCCGGGGCCGACCTACGAGCAGTACTTC
NA,TRBJ2-2,TRBV6-5,CASSYLLAGGTGELFF,TGTGCCAGCAGTTACTTATTGGCAGGCGGCACCGGGGAGCTGTTTTTT
TRBD2,TRBJ2-3,TRBV15,CATGHSGRTYTDTQYF,TGTGCCACCGGACATAGCGGGAGGACCTACACAGATACGCAGTATTTT
NA,TRBJ2-3,TRBV29-1,CSVESDGTDTQYF,TGCAGCGTTGAAAGCGACGGCACAGATACGCAGTATTTT
NA,TRBJ1-2,TRBV7-2,CASSLGGTMVHYGYTF,TGTGCCAGCAGCTTAGGGGGGACCATGGTCCACTATGGCTACACCTTC
TRBD1,TRBJ2-7,TRBV25-1,CASGIGTEFYEQYF,TGTGCCAGCGGCATCGGGACAGAGTTCTACGAGCAGTACTTC
NA,TRBJ1-1,TRBV7-9,CASSLLAENTEAFF,TGTGCCAGCAGCTTACTTGCGGAGAACACTGAAGCTTTCTTT
TRBD2,TRBJ2-3,TRBV4-1,CASSQSWTSGTDTQYF,TGCGCCAGCAGCCAAAGTTGGACTAGCGGCACAGATACGCAGTATTTT
NA,TRBJ2-3,TRBV7-6,CASSLGGTDTQYF,TGTGCCAGCAGCTTAGGGGGAACAGATACGCAGTATTTT
NA,TRBJ2-7,TRBV7-9,CASSLGSYEQYF,TGTGCCAGCAGCTTAGGGAGTTACGAGCAGTACTTC